The table lists the clone carrying this T cell receptor beta chain with a few counts. What it recognizes is unknown. These data are taken from a study of T cell responses to AZD1222 COVID-19 vaccine. Clones were sequenced by immunoSEQ multiplex PCR, and TCRdb holds only the in-frame ones, with some missing. The sample shows more than 150,000 clones, 80% to 95% of them seen only once. The CDR3 sequence is 14 residues long. Germline V gene data show CDR1 as SGDLS and CDR2 as YYNGEE. Trimming shortened V by 7 bases and J by 4 bases, and 17 bases separated the two germline ends. The study, taken as a whole, reports: Spike-specific TCR breadth rose after two AZD1222 doses, and depth rose as well.

The input for sequencing was peripheral blood, taken on day 0 of AZD1222 vaccination. The TCR sequence derives from an adult in good health. The chain is built from TRBV9 and TRBJ1-1; TRBD1 is a possible D gene (5 bases). The CDR3: CASGGLGIGTEAFF. The CDR3 DNA reads TGTGCCAGCGGGGGTTTGGGGATTGGCACTGAAGCTTTCTTT.